Here is one T cell receptor beta chain with its context. This CDR3 is built from 12 residues. The germline V and J ends were trimmed by 7 bases and 3 bases, with 13 bases remaining between them. The germline V gene has CDR1 SQVTM and CDR2 ANQGSEA. Clones were read by immunoSEQ multiplex PCR, and TCRdb kept only the in-frame ones, dropping some. The profile covers more than 150,000 clones, with 65% to 90% appearing a single time and roughly 8% taken by the ten largest. The data derive from a study of blood T cell repertoires in COVID-19. Background on the study: Acute and convalescent COVID-19 specimens originated in the United States, Italy and Spain. Sources were T cells, B-cell-depleted T cells, or PBMCs; the material itself was cDNA or gDNA.

The specimen was peripheral blood. The source is a man in his sixties with acute or convalescent COVID-19. J is TRBJ2-7 and V is TRBV29-1, with TRBD1 as a possible D gene (6 bases). The CDR3 nucleotides are TGCAGCGCCGGCTCGGACAGCTACGAGCAGTACTTC. It is translated as CSAGSDSYEQYF.